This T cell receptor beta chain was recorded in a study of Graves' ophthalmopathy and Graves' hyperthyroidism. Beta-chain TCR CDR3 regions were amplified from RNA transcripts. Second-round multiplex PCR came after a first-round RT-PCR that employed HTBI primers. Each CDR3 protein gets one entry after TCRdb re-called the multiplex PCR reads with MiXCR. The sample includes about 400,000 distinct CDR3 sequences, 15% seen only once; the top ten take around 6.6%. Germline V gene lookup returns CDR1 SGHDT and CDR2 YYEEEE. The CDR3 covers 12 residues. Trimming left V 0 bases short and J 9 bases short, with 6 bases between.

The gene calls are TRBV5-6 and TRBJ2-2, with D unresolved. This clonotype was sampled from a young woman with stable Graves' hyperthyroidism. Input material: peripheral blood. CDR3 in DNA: TGTGCCAGCAGCTTGGAGGGCCGGGAGCTGTTTTTT. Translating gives CASSLEGRELFF.